Shown below are 28 T cell receptor beta chains from a single sample sequenced in a study of graft-versus-host responses after intestinal transplantation. The protocol was immunoSEQ multiplex PCR, while the TCRdb copy is restricted to in-frame clones and leaves out a portion. The sample has 85,000 to 100,000 clones; around 93% are singletons. The antigens of these receptors remain unknown. The sequences come from unstimulated CD8+ T cells sorted from spleen or lymph node cells, collected before intestinal transplant. These receptor sequences come from a human donor who received an intestinal transplant.

The chain couples TRBV27 to TRBJ2-1, with 8 bases that match TRBD2. With V trimmed by 8 bases and J by 0 bases, 0 bases remained unmatched. This CDR3 contains 13 residues. Germline-derived CDR1 and CDR2 are MNHEY and SMNVEV (reference sequence). The CDR3 coding sequence is TGTGCCAGCGCGGGGGGCTCCTACAATGAGCAGTTCTTC. This gives the protein CASAGGSYNEQFF.

Details on this clone: The sample contains more than one DNA sequence encoding this CDR3. The rearrangement uses TRBV5-6 and TRBJ1-2, with 7 bases matching TRBD1. The CDR3 is made up of 15 amino acids. The junction had 10 bases not matched to a gene; V was cut back by 0 bases and J by 8 bases. Germline loops: CDR1 SGHDT, CDR2 YYEEEE. The CDR3, as DNA: TGTGCCAGCAGCTTGGGTGGAGGGGGCATGGTCGGCTACACCTTC. Translating it yields CASSLGGGGMVGYTF. The variable domain in full, with the rest retrieved from reference TRBV5-6 and TRBJ1-2, is DAGVTQSPTHLIKTRGQQVTLRCSPKSGHDTVSWYQQALGQGPQFIFQYYEEEERQRGNFPDRFSGHQFPNYSSELNVNALLLGDSALYLCASSLGGGGMVGYTFGSGTRLTVV.

This clone was counted a single time. This chain uses TRBV9 with TRBJ1-1; D is ambiguous. The CDR3 has 11 amino acids. Trimming stripped 0 bases from V and 8 bases from J, with 5 bases between. Germline V gives CDR1 SGDLS, CDR2 YYNGEE. CDR3 DNA: TGTGCCAGCAGCGTAGGGCAGGAAGCTTTCTTT. Translated, it gives CASSVGQEAFF.

In this sample, this clone turned up once. The chain uses TRBV29-1 and TRBJ1-1; a weak D match, TRBD1 (5 bases). Looked up from germline, CDR1 is SQVTM and CDR2 is ANQGSEA. V was trimmed by 4 bases and J by 4 bases, leaving 16 bases between them. This CDR3 has 14 residues. Here the CDR3 reads CSVGWIQGGTEAFF. CDR3 DNA sequence: TGCAGCGTTGGTTGGATTCAGGGAGGCACTGAAGCTTTCTTT.

V and J are TRBV30 and TRBJ2-7, with D possibly being TRBD2 (6 bases). Trimming cost V 5 bases and J 3 bases, with 8 bases left between them. Germline V gives CDR1 GTSNPN, CDR2 SVGIG (reference sequence). CDR3 size: 11 residues. CDR3 sequence reads: CAWARGYEQYF. Written as DNA, the CDR3 is TGTGCCTGGGCGCGGGGCTACGAGCAGTACTTC. Full variable domain (outside the CDR3, taken from reference TRBV30 and TRBJ2-7): SQTIHQWPATLVQPVGSPLSLECTVEGTSNPNLYWYRQAAGRGLQLLFYSVGIGQISSEVPQNLSASRPQDRQFILSSKKLLLSDSGFYLCAWARGYEQYFGPGTRLTVT.

The chain recombines TRBV4-1 with TRBJ2-4, with TRBD2 as a possible D gene (6 bases). The CDR3 contains 19 residues. Germline CDR1 MGHRA, CDR2 YSYEKL. With 5 bases removed from V and 0 bases from J, the gap between germline ends came to 23 bases. The CDR3 reads CASSIHYQATRGAKNIQYF. The CDR3 coding sequence is TGCGCCAGCAGCATACACTATCAGGCGACTAGGGGAGCCAAAAACATTCAGTACTTC.

J is TRBJ2-7 and V is TRBV23-1, with 7 bases identical to TRBD1. TRBV23-1 is an open reading frame whose function is uncertain. This CDR3 spans 16 amino acids. V gave up 2 bases and J gave up 1 base; unmatched junction bases: 8. In DNA form, the CDR3 reads TGCGCCAGCAGTCAAAGGTCTCGGGACAGTTCCTACGAGCAGTACTTC. Translated: CASSQRSRDSSYEQYF.

V and J are TRBV7-2 and TRBJ1-6, with 9 positions matching TRBD1. Germline V gene sequence: CDR1 SGHTA, CDR2 FQGNSA. The CDR3 consists of 17 residues. J lost 7 bases, V lost 1 base, and 8 bases had no gene match. CDR3 protein: CASSLVFGQGKNSPLHF. CDR3 nucleotides: TGTGCCAGCAGCTTAGTATTTGGACAGGGGAAAAATTCACCCCTCCACTTT. Complete variable domain (other parts from reference TRBV7-2 and TRBJ1-6): GAGVSQSPSNKVTEKGKDVELRCDPISGHTALYWYRQSLGQGLEFLIYFQGNSAPDKSGLPSDRFSAERTGGSVSTLTIQRTQQEDSAVYLCASSLVFGQGKNSPLHFGNGTRLTVT.

J is TRBJ2-3 and V is TRBV12-5, with TRBD2 matching over 9 bases. CDR1 LGHNT and CDR2 FRNRAP come from the germline V gene. The J segment lost 4 bases and the V segment lost 7 bases, leaving 9 bases of the junction unmatched. The CDR3 contains 15 residues. The CDR3 DNA is TGTGCTAGTGTTCCCGCGGGGGGGCCCCCAGATACGCAGTATTTT. As protein: CASVPAGGPPDTQYF.

The V call is TRBV5-5, the J call TRBJ2-7; a weak D match, TRBD2 (6 bases). CDR1 and CDR2 from the germline V gene are SGHKS and YYEKEE (reference sequence). V lost 9 bases, J lost 3 bases, and 16 bases lay in between. The CDR3 length is 13 residues. CDR3 sequence reads: CATADGLNYEQYF. In DNA, the CDR3 is TGTGCCACTGCAGACGGACTAAACTACGAGCAGTACTTC.

The CDR3 sequence: CASSGQGAGGYTF. The CDR3 DNA follows: TGTGCCAGCAGTGGACAGGGGGCTGGAGGCTACACCTTC. V is TRBV2 and J is TRBJ1-2; 10 positions agree with TRBD1. The CDR3 spans 13 residues. CDR1 is SNHLY and CDR2 is FYNNEI in the germline V gene. J lost 8 bases, V lost 4 bases, and 4 bases had no gene match.

The sample holds a few counts of this clone. The J gene is TRBJ1-3, the V gene TRBV11-2, with D perhaps matching TRBD1 (6 bases). The CDR3 sequence is 19 residues long. The V and J ends lost 0 bases and 4 bases respectively, with 22 bases between them. Germline values: CDR1 SGHAT, CDR2 FQNNGV. CDR3 DNA sequence: TGTGCCAGCAGCTTAGACGGGGCCGCAGGGGCGCTATTAGGAAACACCATATATTTT. Protein: CASSLDGAAGALLGNTIYF.

This chain links TRBV5-1 with TRBJ1-2, with 7 bases lining up with TRBD1. The CDR3 loop spans 12 amino acids. V was pared by 8 bases and J by 8 bases, with 9 bases of the junction left unmatched. CDR1 is SGHRS, CDR2 YFSETQ, per germline. CDR3: CASTGEVEGYTF. DNA of the CDR3: TGCGCCAGTACAGGGGAGGTAGAGGGCTACACCTTC.

CDR3 in DNA: TGCGCCAGCAGTGAGGCGGGGGATGTAGATACGCAGTATTTT. Translated: CASSEAGDVDTQYF. The chain employs TRBV10-2 and TRBJ2-3, with TRBD2 identical over 7 bases. Germline V lookup: CDR1 WSHSY, CDR2 SAAADI. The CDR3 has 14 residues. Trimming cost V 2 bases and J 5 bases; bases outside gene matches: 4.

J is TRBJ2-7 and V is TRBV7-8; D gene ambiguous. CDR1 is SGHVS, CDR2 FQNEAQ, per germline. The V and J ends lost 1 base and 6 bases respectively, with 7 bases between them. The CDR3 is 12 amino acids. The CDR3 bases are TGTGCCAGCAGCTTAGGAGGTGGCGAGCAGTACTTC. Translated: CASSLGGGEQYF.

The genes are TRBV13 and TRBJ1-1; 9 bases fit TRBD1. The CDR3 contains 14 residues. Germline loops: CDR1 PRHDT, CDR2 FYEKMQ (reference sequence). The V gene end was trimmed by 5 bases and the J gene end by 4 bases; junction bases not matched to a gene: 5. In nucleotides, the CDR3 is TGTGCCAGCAGCGGAGACAGGGGGGGCACTGAAGCTTTCTTT. The encoded protein is CASSGDRGGTEAFF.

CDR3: CSVEGTGDSYEQYF. For the CDR3, the DNA is TGCAGCGTTGAGGGGACAGGGGATTCCTACGAGCAGTACTTC. The chain couples TRBV29-1 to TRBJ2-7, with 10 nucleotides matching TRBD1. V shed 3 bases, J shed 1 base, and the junction held 3 bases outside the gene matches. Looked up from germline, CDR1 is SQVTM and CDR2 is ANQGSEA. The CDR3 is 14 residues long.

V usage is TRBV5-6 and J usage is TRBJ2-7; the match to TRBD1 covers 7 bases. Trimming at V came to 0 bases and at J to 2 bases, leaving 2 bases not matched to a gene. The length of the CDR3 is 14 residues. CDR1 is SGHDT, CDR2 YYEEEE, per germline. The CDR3 here is CASSLGDSTYEQYF. CDR3 in DNA: TGTGCCAGCAGCTTGGGGGACAGTACCTACGAGCAGTACTTC. Full variable domain (outside the CDR3, taken from reference TRBV5-6 and TRBJ2-7): DAGVTQSPTHLIKTRGQQVTLRCSPKSGHDTVSWYQQALGQGPQFIFQYYEEEERQRGNFPDRFSGHQFPNYSSELNVNALLLGDSALYLCASSLGDSTYEQYFGPGTRLTVT.

The chain carries TRBV19 and TRBJ2-1; a possible D gene is TRBD1 (6 bases). The ends were cut back, 1 base at V and 5 bases at J, with 24 bases in the middle. Germline CDR1 LNHDA, CDR2 SQIVND (reference sequence). CDR3 length equals 19 residues. The CDR3 is CASSIGAGPQGGLDNEQFF. CDR3 bases: TGTGCCAGTAGTATAGGCGCAGGGCCTCAAGGGGGTCTCGACAATGAGCAGTTCTTC.

V is TRBV4-3 and J is TRBJ2-7; a possible D gene is TRBD1 (6 bases). The CDR3 loop spans 15 amino acids. V was shortened by 1 base and J by 2 bases, with 12 bases between the two germline ends. CDR1 is LGHNA, CDR2 YSLEER, per germline. As DNA, the CDR3 is TGCGCCAGCAGCCAAGCGCAGGGGTTCACCTACGAGCAGTACTTC. Translating gives CASSQAQGFTYEQYF.

This clone appeared a single time. The rearrangement links TRBV30 to TRBJ2-1; 7 bases are a match to TRBD2. The J segment lost 4 bases and the V segment lost 4 bases, leaving 16 bases of the junction unmatched. The CDR3 consists of 17 residues. From germline, CDR1 is GTSNPN and CDR2 SVGIG (reference sequence). The CDR3 here is CAWTSGASLGSYNEQFF. Here the CDR3 DNA reads TGTGCCTGGACCAGCGGGGCTTCGTTGGGATCATACAATGAGCAGTTCTTC.

This chain uses TRBV19 with TRBJ2-1; TRBD1 matches 10 bases. The CDR3 totals 15 residues. The germline V gene encodes CDR1 LNHDA and CDR2 SQIVND (reference sequence). Losses at the gene ends were 1 base for V and 8 bases for J; bases not matched to a gene: 5. CDR3 bases: TGTGCCAGTAGTATAGGACAGGGGGCTTCCGATGAGCAGTTCTTC. As protein: CASSIGQGASDEQFF. Combining the CDR3 with reference TRBV19 and TRBJ2-1 gives the whole variable domain DGGITQSPKYLFRKEGQNVTLSCEQNLNHDAMYWYRQDPGQGLRLIYYSQIVNDFQKGDIAEGYSVSREKKESFPLTVTSAQKNPTAFYLCASSIGQGASDEQFFGPGTRLTVL.

V is TRBV25-1 and J is TRBJ2-5, with 8 positions matching TRBD2. The closer fit of TRBJ2-7 to the DNA end suggests the J call may be wrong. CDR1 is MGHDK and CDR2 is SYGVNS in the germline V gene. The CDR3 has 14 residues. The CDR3: CASSAGTSLYEQYF. CDR3 in DNA: TGTGCCAGCAGTGCGGGGACTAGTCTCTACGAGCAGTACTTC.

J is TRBJ2-5 and V is TRBV7-9; D unresolved. CDR1 is SEHNR, CDR2 FQNEAQ, per germline (reference sequence). With 5 bases removed from V and 5 bases from J, the gap between germline ends came to 15 bases. The CDR3 covers 14 residues. The CDR3 reads CASSNSTPRETQYF. Written as DNA, the CDR3 is TGTGCCAGCAGCAACTCAACCCCTAGGGAGACCCAGTACTTC.

The chain is built from TRBV5-8 and TRBJ1-1, with D uncertain. Germline-derived CDR1 and CDR2 are SGHTS and YDEGEE. With 2 bases removed from V and 2 bases from J, the gap between germline ends came to 7 bases. The CDR3 has 13 residues. The CDR3 nucleotides read TGTGCCAGCAGCTTTGCACAAAACACTGAAGCTTTCTTT. It specifies CASSFAQNTEAFF.

The gene calls are TRBV19 and TRBJ1-1, with TRBD1 as a possible D gene (5 bases). This CDR3 region has 15 residues. Looked up from germline, CDR1 is LNHDA and CDR2 is SQIVND (reference sequence). Trimming cost V 10 bases and J 2 bases, with 20 bases left between them. CDR3: CATLFKIGQNTEAFF. CDR3 nucleotide sequence: TGTGCCACGTTGTTTAAGATTGGACAAAACACTGAAGCTTTCTTT.

This clone was seen a single time. The chain carries TRBV7-7 and TRBJ2-7; 8 bases match TRBD1. The CDR3 length is 15 residues. The V segment lost 6 bases and the J segment 1 base; nucleotides outside the gene matches: 8. Germline CDR1 is SSHAT and CDR2 is FNYEAQ (reference sequence). The CDR3 sequence is CASSSGTGGSYEQYF. The CDR3 DNA reads as TGTGCCAGCAGTTCCGGGACAGGAGGATCCTACGAGCAGTACTTC.

CDR3 region: CASSWSSGGAEEQFF. The CDR3 DNA reads as TGTGCCAGCAGCTGGAGTAGCGGGGGGGCCGAAGAGCAGTTCTTC. The V call is TRBV11-2, the J call TRBJ2-1; 11 bases are a match to TRBD2. Trimming cost V 4 bases and J 10 bases; bases outside gene matches: 9. CDR1 and CDR2 (germline): SGHAT, FQNNGV. The CDR3 loop spans 15 amino acids.